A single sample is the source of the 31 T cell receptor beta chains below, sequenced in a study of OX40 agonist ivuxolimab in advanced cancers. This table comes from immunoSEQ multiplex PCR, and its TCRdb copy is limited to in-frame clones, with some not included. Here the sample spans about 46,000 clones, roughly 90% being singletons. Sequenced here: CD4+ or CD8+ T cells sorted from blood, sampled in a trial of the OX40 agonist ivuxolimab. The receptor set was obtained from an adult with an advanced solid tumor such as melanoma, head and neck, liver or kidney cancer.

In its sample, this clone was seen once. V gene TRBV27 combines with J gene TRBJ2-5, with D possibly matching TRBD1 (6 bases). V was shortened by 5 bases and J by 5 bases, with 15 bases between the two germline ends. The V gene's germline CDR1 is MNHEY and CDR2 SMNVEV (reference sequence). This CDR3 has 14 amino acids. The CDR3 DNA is TGTGCCAGCAGTGCGACACCTACAGGGGAGACCCAGTACTTC. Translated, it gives CASSATPTGETQYF.

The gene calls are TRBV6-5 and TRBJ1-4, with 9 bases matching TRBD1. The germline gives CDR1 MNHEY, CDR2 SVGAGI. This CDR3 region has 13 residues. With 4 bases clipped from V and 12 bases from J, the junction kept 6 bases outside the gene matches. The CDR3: CASSLGQGVELFF. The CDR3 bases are TGTGCCAGCAGTTTGGGACAGGGCGTGGAACTGTTTTTT.

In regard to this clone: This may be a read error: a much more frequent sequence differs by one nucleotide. The CDR3 sequence: CASSHWDTSYEQYF. CDR3 DNA sequence: TGTGCCAGCAGCCACTGGGACACTTCCTACGAGCAGTACTTC. The chain employs TRBV4-2 and TRBJ2-7; TRBD1 is a possible D gene (6 bases). Trimming pared 3 bases from V and 1 base from J, leaving 10 bases between. The germline V gene has CDR1 LGHNA and CDR2 YNFKEQ. The CDR3 sequence is 14 residues long.

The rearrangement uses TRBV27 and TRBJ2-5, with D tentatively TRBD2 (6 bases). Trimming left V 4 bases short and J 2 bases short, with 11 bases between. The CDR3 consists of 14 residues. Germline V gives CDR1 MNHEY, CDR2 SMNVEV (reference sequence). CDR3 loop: CASSWGERQETQYF. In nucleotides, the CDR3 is TGTGCCAGCAGTTGGGGGGAGCGGCAAGAGACCCAGTACTTC.

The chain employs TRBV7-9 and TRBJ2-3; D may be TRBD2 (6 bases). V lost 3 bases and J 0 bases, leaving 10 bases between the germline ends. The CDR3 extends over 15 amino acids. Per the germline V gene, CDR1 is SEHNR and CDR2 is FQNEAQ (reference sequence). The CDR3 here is CASSLRGASTDTQYF. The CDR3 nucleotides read TGTGCCAGCAGCTTGCGGGGTGCTAGCACAGATACGCAGTATTTT.

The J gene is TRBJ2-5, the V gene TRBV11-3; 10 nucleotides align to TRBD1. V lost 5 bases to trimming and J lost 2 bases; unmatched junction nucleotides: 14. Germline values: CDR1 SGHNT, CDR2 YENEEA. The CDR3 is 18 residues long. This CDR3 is CASSLSAEDRGLQETQYF. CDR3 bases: TGTGCCAGCAGCCTCTCTGCCGAGGACAGGGGGTTACAAGAGACCCAGTACTTC.

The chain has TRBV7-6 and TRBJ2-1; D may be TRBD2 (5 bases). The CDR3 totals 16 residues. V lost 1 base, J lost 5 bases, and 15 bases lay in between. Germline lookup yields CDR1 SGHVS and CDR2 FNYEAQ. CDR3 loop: CASSLGQTRDHNEQFF. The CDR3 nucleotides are TGTGCCAGCAGCTTAGGGCAGACTCGGGATCACAATGAGCAGTTCTTC.

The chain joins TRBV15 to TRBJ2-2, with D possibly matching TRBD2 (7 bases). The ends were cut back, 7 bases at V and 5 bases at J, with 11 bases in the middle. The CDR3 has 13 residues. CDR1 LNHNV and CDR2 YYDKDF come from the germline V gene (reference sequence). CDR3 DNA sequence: TGTGCCACCATACAGGGAGGGACCGGGGAGCTGTTTTTT. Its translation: CATIQGGTGELFF.

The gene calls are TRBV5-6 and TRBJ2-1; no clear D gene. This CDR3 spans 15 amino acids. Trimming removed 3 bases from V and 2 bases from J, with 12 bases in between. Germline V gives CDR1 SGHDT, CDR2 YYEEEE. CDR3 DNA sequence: TGTGCCAGCAGCTCTTCTGGGAAGCCCTACAATGAGCAGTTCTTC. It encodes CASSSSGKPYNEQFF. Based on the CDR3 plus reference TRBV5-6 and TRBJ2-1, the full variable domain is DAGVTQSPTHLIKTRGQQVTLRCSPKSGHDTVSWYQQALGQGPQFIFQYYEEEERQRGNFPDRFSGHQFPNYSSELNVNALLLGDSALYLCASSSSGKPYNEQFFGPGTRLTVL.

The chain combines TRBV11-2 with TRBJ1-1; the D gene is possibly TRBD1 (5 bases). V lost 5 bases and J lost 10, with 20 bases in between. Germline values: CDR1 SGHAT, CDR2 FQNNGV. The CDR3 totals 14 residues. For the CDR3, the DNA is TGTGCCAGCAGCCCCCGTGTTTGGGGCGGGGGAGCTTTCTTT. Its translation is CASSPRVWGGGAFF.

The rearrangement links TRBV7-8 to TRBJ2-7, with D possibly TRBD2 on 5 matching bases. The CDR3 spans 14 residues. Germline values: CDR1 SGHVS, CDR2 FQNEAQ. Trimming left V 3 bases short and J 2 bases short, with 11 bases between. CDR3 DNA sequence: TGTGCCAGCAGCTTCGGTAGCGCGCCCTACGAGCAGTACTTC. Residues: CASSFGSAPYEQYF. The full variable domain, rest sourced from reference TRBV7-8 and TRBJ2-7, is GAGVSQSPRYKVAKRGQDVALRCDPISGHVSLFWYQQALGQGPEFLTYFQNEAQLDKSGLPSDRFFAERPEGSVSTLKIQRTQQEDSAVYLCASSFGSAPYEQYFGPGTRLTVT.

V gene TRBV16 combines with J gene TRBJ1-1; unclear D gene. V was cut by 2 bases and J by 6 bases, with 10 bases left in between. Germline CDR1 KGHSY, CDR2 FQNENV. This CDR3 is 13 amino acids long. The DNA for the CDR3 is TGTGCCAGCAGCCAAAAGGGTACCGCTGAAGCTTTCTTT. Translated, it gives CASSQKGTAEAFF. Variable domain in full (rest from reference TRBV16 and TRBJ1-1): GEEVAQTPKHLVRGEGQKAKLYCAPIKGHSYVFWYQQVLKNEFKFLISFQNENVFDETGMPKERFSAKCLPNSPCSLEIQATKLEDSAVYFCASSQKGTAEAFFGQGTRLTVV.

CDR3 protein: CASSLGSGGLYGYTF. The CDR3 DNA follows: TGTGCCAGCAGCTTAGGTTCAGGGGGACTCTATGGCTACACCTTC. The chain carries TRBV7-6 and TRBJ1-2; 7 bases are a match to TRBD1. The germline CDR1 and CDR2 sequences are SGHVS and FNYEAQ. V shed 1 base and J 4 bases; nucleotides not matched to a gene: 6. CDR3 length: 15 residues.

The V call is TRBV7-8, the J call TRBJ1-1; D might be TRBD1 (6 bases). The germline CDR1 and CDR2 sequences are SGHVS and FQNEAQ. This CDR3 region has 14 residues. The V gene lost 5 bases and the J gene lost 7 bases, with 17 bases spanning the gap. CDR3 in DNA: TGTGCCAGCAGCGCCCCGGACAGCGTAAATGAAGCTTTCTTT. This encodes CASSAPDSVNEAFF. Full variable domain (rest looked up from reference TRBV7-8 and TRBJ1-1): GAGVSQSPRYKVAKRGQDVALRCDPISGHVSLFWYQQALGQGPEFLTYFQNEAQLDKSGLPSDRFFAERPEGSVSTLKIQRTQQEDSAVYLCASSAPDSVNEAFFGQGTRLTVV.

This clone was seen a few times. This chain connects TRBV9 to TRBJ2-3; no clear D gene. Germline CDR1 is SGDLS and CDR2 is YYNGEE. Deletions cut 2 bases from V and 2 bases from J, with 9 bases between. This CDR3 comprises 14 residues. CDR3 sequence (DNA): TGTGCCAGCAGCGTGGGGTTCACCACAGATACGCAGTATTTT. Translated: CASSVGFTTDTQYF.

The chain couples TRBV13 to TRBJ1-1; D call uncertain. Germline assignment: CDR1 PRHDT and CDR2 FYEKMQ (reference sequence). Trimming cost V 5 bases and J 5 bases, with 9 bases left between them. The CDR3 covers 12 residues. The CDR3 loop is CASSGGSTEAFF. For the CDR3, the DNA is TGTGCCAGCAGCGGCGGGTCTACTGAAGCTTTCTTT.

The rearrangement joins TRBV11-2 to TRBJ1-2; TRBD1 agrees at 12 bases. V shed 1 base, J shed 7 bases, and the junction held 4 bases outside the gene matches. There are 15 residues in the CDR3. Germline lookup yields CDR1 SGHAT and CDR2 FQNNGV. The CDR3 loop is CASSLVGTGGVGYTF. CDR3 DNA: TGTGCCAGCAGCTTAGTGGGGACAGGGGGCGTTGGCTACACCTTC.

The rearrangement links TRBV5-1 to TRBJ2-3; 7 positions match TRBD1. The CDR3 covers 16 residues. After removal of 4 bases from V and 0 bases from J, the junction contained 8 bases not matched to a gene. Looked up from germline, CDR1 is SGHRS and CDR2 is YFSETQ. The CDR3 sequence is CASSTWTGASTDTQYF. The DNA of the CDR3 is TGCGCCAGCAGCACTTGGACAGGCGCTAGCACAGATACGCAGTATTTT.

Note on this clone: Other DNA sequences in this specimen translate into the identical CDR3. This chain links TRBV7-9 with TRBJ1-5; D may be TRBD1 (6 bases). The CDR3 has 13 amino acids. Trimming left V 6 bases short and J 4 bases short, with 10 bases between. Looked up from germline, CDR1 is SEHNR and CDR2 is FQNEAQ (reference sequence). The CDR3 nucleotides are TGTGCCAGCAGTTCAGGGGAGAATCAGCCCCAGCATTTT. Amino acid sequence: CASSSGENQPQHF.

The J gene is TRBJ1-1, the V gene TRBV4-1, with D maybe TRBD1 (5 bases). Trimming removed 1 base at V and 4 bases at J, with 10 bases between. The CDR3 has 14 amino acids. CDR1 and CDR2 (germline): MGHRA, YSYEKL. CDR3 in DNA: TGCGCCAGCAGCCAAGGAACAGGATTCACTGAAGCTTTCTTT. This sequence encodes CASSQGTGFTEAFF.

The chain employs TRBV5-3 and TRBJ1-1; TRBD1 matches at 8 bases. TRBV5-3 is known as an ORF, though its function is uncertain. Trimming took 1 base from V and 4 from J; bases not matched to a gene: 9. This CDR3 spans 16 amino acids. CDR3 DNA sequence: TGTGCCAGAAGCTTGAGTACAGGGGGTTGGAGCACTGAAGCTTTCTTT. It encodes CARSLSTGGWSTEAFF.

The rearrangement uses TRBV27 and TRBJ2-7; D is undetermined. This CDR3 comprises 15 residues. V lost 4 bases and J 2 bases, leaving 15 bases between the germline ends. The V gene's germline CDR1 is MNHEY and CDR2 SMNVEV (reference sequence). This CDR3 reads CASSSRSRVAYEQYF. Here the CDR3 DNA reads TGTGCCAGCAGTTCCAGAAGCCGAGTGGCCTACGAGCAGTACTTC.

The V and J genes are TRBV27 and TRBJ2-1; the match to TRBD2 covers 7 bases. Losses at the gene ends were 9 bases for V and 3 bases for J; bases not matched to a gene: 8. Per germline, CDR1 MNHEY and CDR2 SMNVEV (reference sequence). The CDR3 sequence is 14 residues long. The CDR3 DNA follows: TGTGCCAGTAGGTTGTCGGGAGGCTACAATGAGCAGTTCTTC. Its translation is CASRLSGGYNEQFF.

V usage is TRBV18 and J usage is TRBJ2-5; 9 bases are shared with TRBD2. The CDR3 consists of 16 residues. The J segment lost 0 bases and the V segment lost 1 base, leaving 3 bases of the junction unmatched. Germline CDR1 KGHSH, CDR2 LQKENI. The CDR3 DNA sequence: TGTGCCAGCTCACCACGGGTAGCGGGGGACCAAGAGACCCAGTACTTC. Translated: CASSPRVAGDQETQYF.

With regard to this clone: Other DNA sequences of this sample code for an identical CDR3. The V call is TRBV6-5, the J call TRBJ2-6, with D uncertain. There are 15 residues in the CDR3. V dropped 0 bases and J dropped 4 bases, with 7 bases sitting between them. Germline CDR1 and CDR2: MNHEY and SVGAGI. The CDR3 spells CASSYSGSGANVLTF. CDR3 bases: TGTGCCAGCAGTTACTCGGGTTCCGGGGCCAACGTCCTGACTTTC.

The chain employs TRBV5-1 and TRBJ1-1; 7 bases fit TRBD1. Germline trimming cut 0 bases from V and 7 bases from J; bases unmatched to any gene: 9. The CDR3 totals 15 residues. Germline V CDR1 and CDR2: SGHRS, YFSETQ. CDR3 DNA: TGCGCCAGCAGCTTGGCCGTCGGGACAGACATTGAAGCTTTCTTT. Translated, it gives CASSLAVGTDIEAFF.

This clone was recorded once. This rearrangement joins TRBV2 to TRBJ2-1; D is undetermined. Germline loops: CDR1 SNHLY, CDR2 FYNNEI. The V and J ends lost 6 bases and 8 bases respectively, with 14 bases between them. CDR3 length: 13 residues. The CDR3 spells CASRTPYVDEQFF. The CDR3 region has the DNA TGTGCCAGCAGGACTCCCTACGTCGATGAGCAGTTCTTC.

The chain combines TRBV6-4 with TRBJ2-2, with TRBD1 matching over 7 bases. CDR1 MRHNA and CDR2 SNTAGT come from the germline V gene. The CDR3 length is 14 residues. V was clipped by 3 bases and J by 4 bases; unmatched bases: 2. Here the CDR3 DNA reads TGTGCCAGCAGTGAGGGACAGTCCACCGGGGAGCTGTTTTTT. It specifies CASSEGQSTGELFF.

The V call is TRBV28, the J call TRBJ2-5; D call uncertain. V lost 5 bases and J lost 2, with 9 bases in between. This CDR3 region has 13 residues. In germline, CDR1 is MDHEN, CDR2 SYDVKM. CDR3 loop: CASSIHPQETQYF. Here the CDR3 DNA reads TGTGCCAGCAGTATACACCCACAAGAGACCCAGTACTTC.

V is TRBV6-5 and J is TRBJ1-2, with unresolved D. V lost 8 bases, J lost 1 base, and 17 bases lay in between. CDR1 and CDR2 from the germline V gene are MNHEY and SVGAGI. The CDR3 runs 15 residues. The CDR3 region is CASSTQSSSNYGYTF. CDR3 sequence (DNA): TGTGCCAGCTCGACACAGTCGTCCAGTAACTATGGCTACACCTTC.

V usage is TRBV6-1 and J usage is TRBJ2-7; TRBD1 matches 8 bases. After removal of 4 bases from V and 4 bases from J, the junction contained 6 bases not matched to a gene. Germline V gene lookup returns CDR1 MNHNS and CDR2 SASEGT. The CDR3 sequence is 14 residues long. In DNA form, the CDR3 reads TGTGCCAGCAGTGCGACAGGGGTCGTATACGAGCAGTACGTC. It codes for CASSATGVVYEQYV.